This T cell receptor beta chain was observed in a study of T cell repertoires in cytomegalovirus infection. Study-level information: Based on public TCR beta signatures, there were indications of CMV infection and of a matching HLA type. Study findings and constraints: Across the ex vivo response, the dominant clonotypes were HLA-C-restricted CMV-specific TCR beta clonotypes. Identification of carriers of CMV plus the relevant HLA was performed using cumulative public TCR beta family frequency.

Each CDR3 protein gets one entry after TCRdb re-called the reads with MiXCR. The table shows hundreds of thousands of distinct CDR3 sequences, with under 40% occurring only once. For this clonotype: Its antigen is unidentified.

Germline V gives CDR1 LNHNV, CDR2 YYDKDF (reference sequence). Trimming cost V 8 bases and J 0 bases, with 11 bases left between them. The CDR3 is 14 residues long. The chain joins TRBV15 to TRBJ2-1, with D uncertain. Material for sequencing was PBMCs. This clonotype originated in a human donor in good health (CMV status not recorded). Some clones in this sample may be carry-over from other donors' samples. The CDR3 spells CATSSQRSYNEQFF. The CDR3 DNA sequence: TGTGCCACCTCAAGTCAGCGCTCCTACAATGAGCAGTTCTTC.